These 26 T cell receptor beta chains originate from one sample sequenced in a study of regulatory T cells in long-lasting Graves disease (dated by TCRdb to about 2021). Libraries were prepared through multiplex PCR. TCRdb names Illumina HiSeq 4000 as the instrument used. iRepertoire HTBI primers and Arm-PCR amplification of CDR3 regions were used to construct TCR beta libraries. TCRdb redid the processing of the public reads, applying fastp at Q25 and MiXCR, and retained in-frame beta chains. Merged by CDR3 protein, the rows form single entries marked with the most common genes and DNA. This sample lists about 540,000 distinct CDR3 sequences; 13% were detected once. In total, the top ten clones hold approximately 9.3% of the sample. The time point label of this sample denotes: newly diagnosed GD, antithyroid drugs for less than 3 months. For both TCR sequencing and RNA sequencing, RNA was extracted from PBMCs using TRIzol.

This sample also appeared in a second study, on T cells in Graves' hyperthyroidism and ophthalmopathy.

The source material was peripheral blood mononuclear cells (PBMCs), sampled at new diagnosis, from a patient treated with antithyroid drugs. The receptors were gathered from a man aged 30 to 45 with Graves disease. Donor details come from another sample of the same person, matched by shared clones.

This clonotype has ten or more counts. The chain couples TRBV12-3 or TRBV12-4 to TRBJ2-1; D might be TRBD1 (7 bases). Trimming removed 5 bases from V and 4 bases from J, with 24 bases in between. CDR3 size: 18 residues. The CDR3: CASSPPQMEGARYNEQFF. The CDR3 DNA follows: TGTGCCAGCAGTCCACCACAAATGGAGGGGGCGCGGTACAATGAGCAGTTCTTC.

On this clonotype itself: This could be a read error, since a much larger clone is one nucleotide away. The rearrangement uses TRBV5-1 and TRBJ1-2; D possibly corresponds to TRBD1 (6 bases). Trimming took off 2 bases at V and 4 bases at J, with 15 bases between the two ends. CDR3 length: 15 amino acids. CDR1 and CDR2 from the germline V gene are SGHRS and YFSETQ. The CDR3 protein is CASSFGGPSPYGYTF. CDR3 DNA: TGCGCCAGCAGCTTCGGGGGGCCGTCCCCCTATGGCTACACCTTC. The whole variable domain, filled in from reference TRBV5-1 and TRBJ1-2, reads KAGVTQTPRYLIKTRGQQVTLSCSPISGHRSVSWYQQTPGQGLQFLFEYFSETQRNKGNFPGRFSGRQFSNSRSEMNVSTLELGDSALYLCASSFGGPSPYGYTFGSGTRLTVV.

CDR3 residues: CASSFHGNRGEAFF. DNA of the CDR3: TGTGCCAGCAGCTTCCACGGGAATCGCGGTGAAGCTTTCTTT. V is TRBV3-1 and J is TRBJ1-1, with D hard to call. This CDR3 region has 14 residues. The V and J ends lost 5 bases and 7 bases respectively, with 17 bases between them. CDR1 is LGHDT and CDR2 is YNNKEL in the germline V gene (reference sequence).

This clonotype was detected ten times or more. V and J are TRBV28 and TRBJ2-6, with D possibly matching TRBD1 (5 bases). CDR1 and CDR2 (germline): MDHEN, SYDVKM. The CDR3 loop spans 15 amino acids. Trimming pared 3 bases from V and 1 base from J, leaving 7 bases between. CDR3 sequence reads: CASSLTDSGANVLTF. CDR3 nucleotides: TGTGCCAGCAGTTTGACAGATTCTGGGGCCAACGTCCTGACTTTC.

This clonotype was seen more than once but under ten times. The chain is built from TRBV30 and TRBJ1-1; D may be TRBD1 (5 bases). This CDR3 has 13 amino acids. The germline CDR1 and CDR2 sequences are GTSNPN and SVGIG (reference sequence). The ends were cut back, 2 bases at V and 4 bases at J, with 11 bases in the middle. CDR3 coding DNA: TGTGCCTGGAGTCTGGCGGGGGGCACTGAAGCTTTCTTT. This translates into CAWSLAGGTEAFF.

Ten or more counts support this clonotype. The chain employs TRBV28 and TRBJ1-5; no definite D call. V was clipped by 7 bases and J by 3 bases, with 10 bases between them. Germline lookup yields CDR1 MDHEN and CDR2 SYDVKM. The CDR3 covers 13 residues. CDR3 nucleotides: TGTGCCAGCACCGAGGTCCTCAATCAGCCCCAGCATTTT. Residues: CASTEVLNQPQHF.

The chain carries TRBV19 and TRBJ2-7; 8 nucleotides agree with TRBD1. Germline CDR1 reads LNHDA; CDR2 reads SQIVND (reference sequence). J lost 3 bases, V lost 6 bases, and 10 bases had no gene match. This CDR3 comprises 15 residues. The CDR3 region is CASRLTGQAIYEQYF. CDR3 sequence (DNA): TGTGCCAGTAGATTAACGGGACAGGCTATCTACGAGCAGTACTTC.

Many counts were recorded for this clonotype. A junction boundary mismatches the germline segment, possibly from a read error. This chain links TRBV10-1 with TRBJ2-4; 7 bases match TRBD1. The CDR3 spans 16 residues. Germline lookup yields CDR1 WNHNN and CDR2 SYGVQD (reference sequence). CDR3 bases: TGCGCCAGCAGCGAGTCTAACAGGGGTACCAAAAACATTCAGTACTTC. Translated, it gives CASSESNRGTKNIQYF.

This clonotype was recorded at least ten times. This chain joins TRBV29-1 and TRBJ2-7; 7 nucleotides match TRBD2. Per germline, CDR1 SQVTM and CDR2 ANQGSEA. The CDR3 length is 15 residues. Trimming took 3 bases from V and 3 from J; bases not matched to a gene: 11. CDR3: CSVELGGGEGYEQYF. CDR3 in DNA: TGCAGCGTTGAGCTTGGGGGGGGAGAGGGCTACGAGCAGTACTTC.

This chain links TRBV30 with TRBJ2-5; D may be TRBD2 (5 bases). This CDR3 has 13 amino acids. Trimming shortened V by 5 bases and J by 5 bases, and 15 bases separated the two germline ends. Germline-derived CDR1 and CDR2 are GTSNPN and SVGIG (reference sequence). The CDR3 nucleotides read TGTGCCTGGGGCCGCACTAGGCGGGAGACCCAGTACTTC. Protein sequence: CAWGRTRRETQYF.

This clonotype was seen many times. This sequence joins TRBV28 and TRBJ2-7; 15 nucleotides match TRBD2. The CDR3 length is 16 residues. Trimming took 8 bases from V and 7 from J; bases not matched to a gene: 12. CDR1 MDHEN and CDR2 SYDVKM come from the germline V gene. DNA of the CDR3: TGTGCCAGCGCTTTACCGGGACTAGCGGGAGGACGAGAGCAGTACTTC. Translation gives CASALPGLAGGREQYF. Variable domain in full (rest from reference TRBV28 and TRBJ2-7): DVKVTQSSRYLVKRTGEKVFLECVQDMDHENMFWYRQDPGLGLRLIYFSYDVKMKEKGDIPEGYSVSREKKERFSLILESASTNQTSMYLCASALPGLAGGREQYFGPGTRLTVT.

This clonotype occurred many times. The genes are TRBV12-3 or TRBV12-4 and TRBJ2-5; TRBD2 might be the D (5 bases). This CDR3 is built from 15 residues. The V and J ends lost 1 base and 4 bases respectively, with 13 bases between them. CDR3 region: CASSLGGEVGETQYF. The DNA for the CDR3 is TGTGCCAGCAGTTTAGGGGGAGAGGTCGGAGAGACCCAGTACTTC.

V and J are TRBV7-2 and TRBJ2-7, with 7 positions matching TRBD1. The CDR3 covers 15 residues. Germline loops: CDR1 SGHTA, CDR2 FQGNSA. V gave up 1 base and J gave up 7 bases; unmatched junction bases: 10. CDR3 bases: TGTGCCAGCAGCTTAGTCGGCCAGGGGGTTTGGGAGCAGTACTTC. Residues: CASSLVGQGVWEQYF.

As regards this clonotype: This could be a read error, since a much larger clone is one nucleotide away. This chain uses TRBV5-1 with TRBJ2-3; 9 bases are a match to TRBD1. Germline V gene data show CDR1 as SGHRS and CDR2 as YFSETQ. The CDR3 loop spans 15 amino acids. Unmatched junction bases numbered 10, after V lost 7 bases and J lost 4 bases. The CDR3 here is CASGSNRGQADTQYF. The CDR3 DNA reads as TGCGCCAGCGGCTCGAACAGGGGGCAGGCAGATACGCAGTATTTT.

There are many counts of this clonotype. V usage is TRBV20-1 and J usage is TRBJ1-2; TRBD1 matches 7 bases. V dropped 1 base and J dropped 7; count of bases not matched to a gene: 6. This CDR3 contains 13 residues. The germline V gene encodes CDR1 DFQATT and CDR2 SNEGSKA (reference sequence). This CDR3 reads CSARVEGGSGYTF. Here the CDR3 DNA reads TGCAGTGCTAGAGTTGAAGGGGGCTCTGGCTACACCTTC.

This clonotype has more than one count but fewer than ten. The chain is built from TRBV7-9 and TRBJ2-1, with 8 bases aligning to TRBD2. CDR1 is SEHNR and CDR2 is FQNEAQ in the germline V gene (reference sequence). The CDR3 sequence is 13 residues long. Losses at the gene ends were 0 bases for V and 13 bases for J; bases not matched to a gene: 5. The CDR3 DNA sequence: TGTGCCAGCAGCTTAGCGCTCCTAGCGGGTCAGTTCTTC. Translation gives CASSLALLAGQFF.

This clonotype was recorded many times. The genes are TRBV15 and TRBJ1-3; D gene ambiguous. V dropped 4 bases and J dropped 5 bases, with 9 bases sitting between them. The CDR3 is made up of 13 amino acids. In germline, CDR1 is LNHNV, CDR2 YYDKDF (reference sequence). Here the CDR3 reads CATSITRRNTIYF. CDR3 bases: TGTGCCACCAGCATAACGCGGCGAAACACCATATATTTT.

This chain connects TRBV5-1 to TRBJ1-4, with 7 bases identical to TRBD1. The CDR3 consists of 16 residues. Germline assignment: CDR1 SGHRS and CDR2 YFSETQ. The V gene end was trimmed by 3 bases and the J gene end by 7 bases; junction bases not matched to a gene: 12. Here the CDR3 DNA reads TGCGCCAGCAGCTCGACCCCGGGAGGGGGCGGTGAAAAACTGTTTTTT. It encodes CASSSTPGGGGEKLFF.

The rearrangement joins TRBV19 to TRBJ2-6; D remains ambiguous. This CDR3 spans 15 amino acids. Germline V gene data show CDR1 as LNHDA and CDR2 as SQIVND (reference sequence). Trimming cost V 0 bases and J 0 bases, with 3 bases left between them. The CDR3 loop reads CASSIDNSGANVLTF. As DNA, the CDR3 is TGTGCCAGTAGTATAGACAACTCTGGGGCCAACGTCCTGACTTTC.

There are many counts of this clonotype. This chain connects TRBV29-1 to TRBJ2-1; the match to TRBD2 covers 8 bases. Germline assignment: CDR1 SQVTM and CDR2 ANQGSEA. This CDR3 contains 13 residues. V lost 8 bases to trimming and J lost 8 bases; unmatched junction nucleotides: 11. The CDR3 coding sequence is TGCAGCTACCCGGGACTAGTTTCCCATGAGCAGTTCTTC. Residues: CSYPGLVSHEQFF.

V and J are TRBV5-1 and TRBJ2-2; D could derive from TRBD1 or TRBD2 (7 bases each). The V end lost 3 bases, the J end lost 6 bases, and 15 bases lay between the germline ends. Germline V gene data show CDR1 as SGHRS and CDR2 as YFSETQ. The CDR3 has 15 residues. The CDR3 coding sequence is TGCGCCAGCAGCTGGGAGGGACAGATTCCCGGGGAGCTGTTTTTT. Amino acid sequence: CASSWEGQIPGELFF. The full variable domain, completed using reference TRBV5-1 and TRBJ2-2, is KAGVTQTPRYLIKTRGQQVTLSCSPISGHRSVSWYQQTPGQGLQFLFEYFSETQRNKGNFPGRFSGRQFSNSRSEMNVSTLELGDSALYLCASSWEGQIPGELFFGEGSRLTVL.

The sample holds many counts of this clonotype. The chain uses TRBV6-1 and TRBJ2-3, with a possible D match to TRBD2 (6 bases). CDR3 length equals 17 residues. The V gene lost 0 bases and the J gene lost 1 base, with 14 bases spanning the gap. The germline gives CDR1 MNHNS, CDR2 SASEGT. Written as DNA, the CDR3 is TGTGCCAGCAGTGAAGCCGGGGGAAGTGGTGGCACAGATACGCAGTATTTT. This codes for CASSEAGGSGGTDTQYF.

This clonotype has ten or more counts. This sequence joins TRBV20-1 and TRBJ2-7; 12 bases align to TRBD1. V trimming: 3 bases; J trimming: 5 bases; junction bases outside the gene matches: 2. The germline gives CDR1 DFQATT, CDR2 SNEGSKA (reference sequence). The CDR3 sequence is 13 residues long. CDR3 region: CSASRDRGHEQYF. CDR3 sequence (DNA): TGCAGTGCTAGCCGGGACAGGGGGCACGAGCAGTACTTC.

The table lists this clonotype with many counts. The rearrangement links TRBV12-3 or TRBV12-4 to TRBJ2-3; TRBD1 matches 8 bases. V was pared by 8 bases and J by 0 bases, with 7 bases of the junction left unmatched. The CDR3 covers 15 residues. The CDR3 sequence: CASVRDRPSTDTQYF. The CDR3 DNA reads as TGTGCCAGCGTTCGGGACAGGCCAAGCACAGATACGCAGTATTTT.

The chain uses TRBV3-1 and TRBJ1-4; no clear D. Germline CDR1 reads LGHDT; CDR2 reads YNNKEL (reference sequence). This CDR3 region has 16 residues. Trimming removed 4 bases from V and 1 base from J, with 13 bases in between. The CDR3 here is CASSPGRVETNEKLFF. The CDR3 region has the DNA TGTGCCAGCAGCCCGGGCCGGGTGGAAACTAATGAAAAACTGTTTTTT.

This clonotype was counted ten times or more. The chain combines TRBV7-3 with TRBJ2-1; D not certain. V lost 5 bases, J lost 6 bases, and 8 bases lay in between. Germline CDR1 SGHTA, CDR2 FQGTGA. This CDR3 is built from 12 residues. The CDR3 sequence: CASSPNLNEQFF. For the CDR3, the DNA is TGTGCCAGCAGCCCCAACCTCAATGAGCAGTTCTTC.